The next 25 T cell receptor beta chains were all read from a single sample in a study of blood T cell repertoires in COVID-19. Clones were read by immunoSEQ multiplex PCR, and TCRdb kept only the in-frame ones, dropping some. The repertoire consists of around 130,000 clones, with over 70% occurring once and the leading ten covering roughly 20%. The sequenced sample consisted of peripheral blood. The origin of the receptors is an elderly man with acute or convalescent COVID-19.

The chain links TRBV30 to TRBJ2-2; 9 positions match TRBD1. V shed 3 bases, J shed 4 bases, and the junction held 3 bases outside the gene matches. Looked up from germline, CDR1 is GTSNPN and CDR2 is SVGIG (reference sequence). The CDR3 consists of 14 residues. CDR3 residues: CAWRRQGGTGELFF. Written as DNA, the CDR3 is TGTGCCTGGAGGCGACAGGGGGGCACCGGGGAGCTGTTTTTT. The full variable domain, in which reference TRBV30 and TRBJ2-2 provide the parts outside the CDR3, is SQTIHQWPATLVQPVGSPLSLECTVEGTSNPNLYWYRQAAGRGLQLLFYSVGIGQISSEVPQNLSASRPQDRQFILSSKKLLLSDSGFYLCAWRRQGGTGELFFGEGSRLTVL.

Only a few counts were recorded for this clone. The V and J genes are TRBV28 and TRBJ2-5; maybe TRBD2 (5 bases). Trimming shortened V by 8 bases and J by 5 bases, and 9 bases separated the two germline ends. The CDR3 is made up of 11 amino acids. Germline V gene sequence: CDR1 MDHEN, CDR2 SYDVKM. CDR3: CASARGETQYF. CDR3 DNA sequence: TGTGCCAGCGCCCGAGGGGAGACCCAGTACTTC.

The rearrangement links TRBV28 to TRBJ1-2; no firm D call. The CDR3 covers 11 residues. The germline gives CDR1 MDHEN, CDR2 SYDVKM. Trimming took 7 bases from V and 7 from J, leaving 10 bases between them. The CDR3 loop reads CASKETSGYTF. As DNA, the CDR3 is TGTGCCAGCAAGGAGACGTCTGGCTACACCTTC.

This sequence joins TRBV4-2 and TRBJ1-3, with D hard to call. V was clipped by 1 base and J by 2 bases, with 18 bases between them. The CDR3 is 18 amino acids. Germline CDR1 is LGHNA and CDR2 is YNFKEQ. The CDR3 loop reads CASSQAGGLIVPGNTIYF. CDR3 in DNA: TGTGCCAGCAGCCAAGCGGGCGGACTGATAGTCCCTGGAAACACCATATATTTT.

This sequence joins TRBV7-8 and TRBJ2-3; D uncertain. V shed 1 base and J shed 4 bases, with 6 bases lying between them. Germline V gene data show CDR1 as SGHVS and CDR2 as FQNEAQ. CDR3 length equals 13 residues. In nucleotides, the CDR3 is TGTGCCAGCAGCTTAGTTCCCTCAGATACGCAGTATTTT. As protein: CASSLVPSDTQYF.

This chain's CDR3 is CASSERGQPQHF. CDR3 nucleotides: TGTGCCAGCAGTGAACGAGGCCAGCCCCAGCATTTT. The chain combines TRBV2 with TRBJ1-5; D gene ambiguous. Trimming cost V 2 bases and J 7 bases, with 6 bases left between them. This CDR3 has 12 residues. The germline CDR1 and CDR2 sequences are SNHLY and FYNNEI.

J is TRBJ2-2 and V is TRBV7-8, with 10 nucleotides matching TRBD1. CDR3 length equals 18 residues. Germline V lookup: CDR1 SGHVS, CDR2 FQNEAQ. The ends lost 3 bases at V and 0 bases at J; junction bases unmatched: 7. The CDR3 DNA is TGTGCCAGCAGCTTTAGGGACAGGGGACCCTCGAACACCGGGGAGCTGTTTTTT. Amino acids: CASSFRDRGPSNTGELFF.

The V call is TRBV6-2 or TRBV6-3, the J call TRBJ2-5; perhaps TRBD1 as D (6 bases). There are 14 residues in the CDR3. Germline V gives CDR1 MNHEY, CDR2 SVGEGT. The V and J ends lost 2 bases and 5 bases respectively, with 12 bases between them. The CDR3 sequence is CASSYEYREETQYF. As DNA, the CDR3 is TGTGCCAGCAGTTACGAGTACAGGGAGGAGACCCAGTACTTC.

This clone was detected a few times. This rearrangement joins TRBV7-7 to TRBJ2-7, with TRBD1 matching over 11 bases. The germline gives CDR1 SSHAT, CDR2 FNYEAQ (reference sequence). The CDR3 covers 13 residues. V dropped 6 bases and J dropped 5; count of bases not matched to a gene: 3. The CDR3 loop is CASSSDRGHEQYF. CDR3 sequence (DNA): TGTGCCAGCAGTTCGGACAGGGGGCACGAGCAGTACTTC.

CDR3 nucleotide sequence: TGTGCCAGCAGTTACGTGCGGGGGGGTTACCAAGAGACCCAGTACTTC. This sequence encodes CASSYVRGGYQETQYF. This chain joins TRBV6-5 and TRBJ2-5; 9 bases fit TRBD2. CDR3 length equals 16 residues. Germline lookup yields CDR1 MNHEY and CDR2 SVGAGI. J lost 0 bases, V lost 2 bases, and 4 bases had no gene match.

The chain carries TRBV11-3 and TRBJ2-1; D possibly corresponds to TRBD2 (6 bases). Germline lookup yields CDR1 SGHNT and CDR2 YENEEA. V lost 5 bases and J 9 bases, leaving 14 bases between the germline ends. CDR3 size: 13 residues. The CDR3, as DNA: TGTGCCAGCAGCACCCAGACTAGTTCTGAGCAGTTCTTC. It codes for CASSTQTSSEQFF.

The rearrangement links TRBV13 to TRBJ2-1, with a possible D match to TRBD2 (5 bases). Trimming took off 6 bases at V and 8 bases at J, with 8 bases between the two ends. The CDR3 is 11 residues long. Germline CDR1 is PRHDT and CDR2 is FYEKMQ (reference sequence). The CDR3: CASRARDEQFF. CDR3 nucleotide sequence: TGTGCCAGCAGGGCGAGGGATGAGCAGTTCTTC.

The chain links TRBV4-3 to TRBJ2-1; TRBD1 might be the D (5 bases). CDR1 and CDR2 (germline): LGHNA, YSLEER. This CDR3 is 15 amino acids long. Trimming left V 4 bases short and J 0 bases short, with 10 bases between. The CDR3, as DNA: TGCGCCAGCAGCCTTATCAGGGTCTCCTACAATGAGCAGTTCTTC. It yields the protein CASSLIRVSYNEQFF.

This clone was seen at least ten times. CDR3 sequence reads: CASSQVQGEKLFF. Here the CDR3 DNA reads TGTGCCAGCAGCCAAGTCCAGGGCGAAAAACTGTTTTTT. The chain combines TRBV3-1 (or the pseudogene TRBV3-2) with TRBJ1-4; the D gene is possibly TRBD1 (5 bases). Per the germline V gene, CDR1 is LGHDT and CDR2 is YNNKEL (reference sequence). CDR3 length equals 13 residues. V dropped 1 base and J dropped 8 bases, with 8 bases sitting between them.

The chain employs TRBV6-1 and TRBJ1-6, with D uncertain. This CDR3 region has 15 residues. V lost 2 bases, J lost 7 bases, and 12 bases lay in between. Germline loops: CDR1 MNHNS, CDR2 SASEGT. The CDR3 reads CASSERAPGNSPLHF. The CDR3 region has the DNA TGTGCCAGCAGTGAACGGGCCCCGGGGAATTCACCCCTCCACTTT.

V and J are TRBV30 and TRBJ2-3; maybe TRBD2 (5 bases). CDR3 size: 14 residues. Germline V gives CDR1 GTSNPN, CDR2 SVGIG (reference sequence). V was shortened by 2 bases and J by 5 bases, with 14 bases between the two germline ends. The CDR3 reads CAWSKLTIGDTQYF. The CDR3, as DNA: TGTGCCTGGAGTAAGCTGACTATCGGAGATACGCAGTATTTT.

The chain links TRBV18 to TRBJ1-6; 7 bases are a match to TRBD1. The CDR3 totals 16 residues. Looked up from germline, CDR1 is KGHSH and CDR2 is LQKENI. The V segment lost 2 bases and the J segment 7 bases; nucleotides outside the gene matches: 8. The chain's CDR3 is CASSPSLGGSNSPLHF. The DNA for the CDR3 is TGTGCCAGCTCACCAAGTTTAGGGGGCTCAAATTCACCCCTCCACTTT.

J is TRBJ2-3 and V is TRBV19; D perhaps matches TRBD2 (6 bases). Trimming took off 0 bases at V and 5 bases at J, with 15 bases between the two ends. Germline loops: CDR1 LNHDA, CDR2 SQIVND (reference sequence). This CDR3 contains 16 residues. DNA for the CDR3: TGTGCCAGTAGTATAGATAAGGAGGGCGCGAGAGATACGCAGTATTTT. Residues: CASSIDKEGARDTQYF.

The J gene is TRBJ1-4, the V gene TRBV2; tentative D call: TRBD1 (6 bases). V lost 5 bases to trimming and J lost 0 bases, with 10 bases between them. CDR1 is SNHLY and CDR2 is FYNNEI in the germline V gene. This CDR3 region has 15 residues. The CDR3 sequence is CASSPQGATNEKLFF. The CDR3, as DNA: TGTGCCAGCAGTCCACAGGGTGCAACTAATGAAAAACTGTTTTTT.

The CDR3: CASSLRDRAGSYNSPLHF. CDR3 coding DNA: TGCGCCAGCAGCCTCCGTGACAGGGCGGGCTCCTATAATTCACCCCTCCACTTT. J is TRBJ1-6 and V is TRBV5-1; 7 bases agree with TRBD1. J gave up 0 bases and V 4 bases, and 10 bases lay outside the gene matches. This CDR3 spans 18 amino acids. Looked up from germline, CDR1 is SGHRS and CDR2 is YFSETQ.

V is TRBV19 and J is TRBJ2-3, with 13 bases fitting TRBD2. CDR1 is LNHDA and CDR2 is SQIVND in the germline V gene (reference sequence). The V gene end was trimmed by 4 bases and the J gene end by 2 bases; junction bases not matched to a gene: 3. The CDR3 covers 16 residues. The chain's CDR3 is CASSRLAGGITDTQYF. CDR3 DNA: TGTGCCAGTAGTAGACTAGCGGGGGGAATCACAGATACGCAGTATTTT.

The CDR3 region has the DNA TGTGCCAGCAGCACCCCGCAGGGTGGGGAGGGTGGGGCCAACGTCCTGACTTTC. Protein: CASSTPQGGEGGANVLTF. The V call is TRBV5-4, the J call TRBJ2-6; 7 nucleotides line up with TRBD2. Germline V CDR1 and CDR2: SGHNT, YYREEE (reference sequence). CDR3 length: 18 residues. V dropped 4 bases and J dropped 3; count of bases not matched to a gene: 13.

The CDR3 reads CASSVRGAKTEAFF. In DNA, the CDR3 is TGTGCCAGCAGCGTACGGGGGGCGAAGACTGAAGCTTTCTTT. The rearrangement joins TRBV9 to TRBJ1-1; tentative D call: TRBD1 (6 bases). Germline V gene lookup returns CDR1 SGDLS and CDR2 YYNGEE. Trimming removed 1 base from V and 5 bases from J, with 12 bases in between. This CDR3 is 14 amino acids long. Based on the CDR3 plus reference TRBV9 and TRBJ1-1, the full variable domain is DSGVTQTPKHLITATGQRVTLRCSPRSGDLSVYWYQQSLDQGLQFLIQYYNGEERAKGNILERFSAQQFPDLHSELNLSSLELGDSALYFCASSVRGAKTEAFFGQGTRLTVV.

CDR3 residues: CASSPLARGETQYF. Written as DNA, the CDR3 is TGTGCCAGCAGCCCTCTAGCCAGGGGCGAGACCCAGTACTTC. The V call is TRBV14, the J call TRBJ2-5, with a weak D call TRBD1 (6 bases). The CDR3 is made up of 14 amino acids. Germline CDR1 reads SGHDN; CDR2 reads FVKESK. Trimming stripped 4 bases from V and 5 bases from J, with 14 bases between.

As for this clone: Other DNA variants within this sample encode the same CDR3. The chain recombines TRBV30 with TRBJ1-1, with D unclear. The CDR3 is made up of 15 amino acids. Germline V gives CDR1 GTSNPN, CDR2 SVGIG (reference sequence). Trimming took 0 bases from V and 0 from J, leaving 11 bases between them. The CDR3 DNA sequence: TGTGCCTGGAGTGTACGACGAGGTATGAACACTGAAGCTTTCTTT. It is translated as CAWSVRRGMNTEAFF. Full variable domain (missing parts from reference TRBV30 and TRBJ1-1): SQTIHQWPATLVQPVGSPLSLECTVEGTSNPNLYWYRQAAGRGLQLLFYSVGIGQISSEVPQNLSASRPQDRQFILSSKKLLLSDSGFYLCAWSVRRGMNTEAFFGQGTRLTVV.